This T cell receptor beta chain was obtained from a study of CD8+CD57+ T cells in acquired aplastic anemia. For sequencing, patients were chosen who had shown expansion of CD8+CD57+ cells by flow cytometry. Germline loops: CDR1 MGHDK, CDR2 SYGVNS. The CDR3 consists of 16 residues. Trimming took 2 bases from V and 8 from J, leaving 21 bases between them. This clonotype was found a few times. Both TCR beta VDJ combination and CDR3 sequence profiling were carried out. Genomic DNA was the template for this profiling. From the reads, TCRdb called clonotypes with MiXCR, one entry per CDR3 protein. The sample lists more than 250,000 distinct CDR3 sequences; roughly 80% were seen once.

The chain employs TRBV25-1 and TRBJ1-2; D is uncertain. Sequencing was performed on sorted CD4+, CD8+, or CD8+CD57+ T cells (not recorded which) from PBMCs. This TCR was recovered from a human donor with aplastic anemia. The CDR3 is CASSEISLATPIGYTF. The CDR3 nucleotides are TGTGCCAGCAGTGAAATCTCCCTAGCGACACCTATCGGCTACACCTTC.